The next 14 T cell receptor beta chains were all read from a single sample in a study of beta chain features in type 1 diabetes. Sequencing targeted expressed TCRB transcripts, as all isolated RNA had been reverse transcribed. TCRdb keeps only in-frame clones here, not all; method: immunoSEQ multiplex PCR. The sample has around 430,000 clones, roughly 31% seen once. Sequencing input: naive CD4+ T cells from blood. These receptors all stem from a man aged 18-30 years in good health.

The chain couples TRBV30 to TRBJ2-3; maybe TRBD2 (6 bases). The germline V and J ends were trimmed by 6 bases and 7 bases, with 20 bases remaining between them. CDR3 length: 14 residues. CDR1 is GTSNPN, CDR2 SVGIG, per germline (reference sequence). In DNA, the CDR3 is TGTGCCTGCCCTACGGGCGGGATGGGGAATACGCAGTATTTT. Protein sequence: CACPTGGMGNTQYF.

V and J are TRBV5-1 and TRBJ2-3; 9 positions match TRBD1. The germline V gene encodes CDR1 SGHRS and CDR2 YFSETQ. The CDR3 totals 13 residues. The ends lost 8 bases at V and 5 bases at J; junction bases unmatched: 6. The CDR3 is CASGTGLGDTQYF. DNA of the CDR3: TGCGCCAGTGGGACAGGGCTAGGAGATACGCAGTATTTT.

This clone appeared a few times. The chain is built from TRBV5-1 and TRBJ2-1; D perhaps matches TRBD2 (6 bases). Germline V CDR1 and CDR2: SGHRS, YFSETQ. Between the trimmed V and J ends, which lost 0 bases and 8 bases, there was a span of 9 bases. The CDR3 runs to 13 residues. The CDR3 nucleotides read TGCGCCAGCAGCTTGGAGGGGAGGCATGAGCAGTTCTTC. It yields the protein CASSLEGRHEQFF.

The chain links TRBV7-9 to TRBJ2-7; no firm D call. In germline, CDR1 is SEHNR, CDR2 FQNEAQ (reference sequence). The CDR3 length is 14 residues. Between the trimmed V and J ends, which lost 2 bases and 0 bases, there was a span of 8 bases. The CDR3 sequence is CASSLSVNSYEQYF. In nucleotides, the CDR3 is TGTGCCAGCAGCTTATCGGTCAACTCCTACGAGCAGTACTTC.

The CDR3 DNA reads as TGTGCCAGCAGTTACCCGGGACAGAGCACAGATACGCAGTATTTT. It encodes CASSYPGQSTDTQYF. This sequence joins TRBV6-5 and TRBJ2-3, with TRBD1 matching 7 bases. The length of the CDR3 is 15 residues. Unmatched junction bases numbered 2, after V lost 2 bases and J lost 0 bases. Germline V CDR1 and CDR2: MNHEY, SVGAGI.

This clone turned up a few times. The chain combines TRBV2 with TRBJ2-1; D unclear. The CDR3 has 12 residues. Per germline, CDR1 SNHLY and CDR2 FYNNEI. Trimming pared 7 bases from V and 7 bases from J, leaving 11 bases between. The CDR3 region has the DNA TGTGCCAGCAACCTCCGGCCGAATGAGCAGTTCTTC. Translation: CASNLRPNEQFF.

This sequence joins TRBV29-1 and TRBJ2-7; 12 bases align to TRBD2. The CDR3 extends over 13 amino acids. The germline gives CDR1 SQVTM, CDR2 ANQGSEA. The ends lost 5 bases at V and 5 bases at J; junction bases unmatched: 4. CDR3 sequence (DNA): TGCAGCGTTAGGAGGACTAGCGGGAACGAGCAGTACTTC. Translating it yields CSVRRTSGNEQYF.

CDR3 nucleotide sequence: TGTGCCAGCTCCGGGGGGCAGGGCCATCAGCCCCAGCATTTT. Residues: CASSGGQGHQPQHF. The rearrangement joins TRBV18 to TRBJ1-5, with D perhaps TRBD1 (6 bases). V lost 6 bases to trimming and J lost 5 bases, with 14 bases between them. There are 14 residues in the CDR3. The V gene's germline CDR1 is KGHSH and CDR2 LQKENI.

The V gene is TRBV14, the J gene TRBJ2-5; D gene unclear. CDR1 and CDR2 (germline): SGHDN, FVKESK. Trimming took off 5 bases at V and 1 base at J, with 8 bases between the two ends. This CDR3 has 13 amino acids. The DNA for the CDR3 is TGTGCCAGCAGCTACTTCCTCCAAGAGACCCAGTACTTC. Amino acids: CASSYFLQETQYF.

The CDR3 DNA follows: TGCGCCAGCAGCCAGACGACAGGGAGCATCCCTATGTACGAGCAGTACTTC. This sequence encodes CASSQTTGSIPMYEQYF. The chain links TRBV4-1 to TRBJ2-7, with TRBD1 matching 7 bases. The CDR3 is made up of 17 amino acids. The V gene end was trimmed by 3 bases and the J gene end by 4 bases; junction bases not matched to a gene: 15. Germline V gives CDR1 MGHRA, CDR2 YSYEKL.

This clone showed up just a few times. The CDR3 sequence: CASSFNSGGTPAGYTF. Here the CDR3 DNA reads TGTGCCAGCAGTTTTAACTCCGGGGGCACCCCAGCAGGCTACACCTTC. The chain links TRBV7-9 to TRBJ1-2, with a possible D match to TRBD1 (6 bases). The V end was cut by 6 bases, the J end by 8 bases, with 25 bases between. The CDR3 spans 16 residues. CDR1 is SEHNR and CDR2 is FQNEAQ in the germline V gene (reference sequence).

Only one count was recorded for this clone. The sample has other DNA sequences that encode this CDR3 too. The chain combines TRBV29-1 with TRBJ2-7, with TRBD2 matching 16 bases. Germline trimming cut 5 bases from V and 4 bases from J; bases unmatched to any gene: 2. The CDR3 consists of 14 residues. Germline V gene lookup returns CDR1 SQVTM and CDR2 ANQGSEA. The CDR3 nucleotides are TGCAGCGTTTTGGGACTAGCGGGAGGGTACGAGCAGTACTTC. The encoded protein is CSVLGLAGGYEQYF.

The CDR3 nucleotides read TGCAGCGCCCTTAGGGGAGATACGCAGTATTTT. Residues: CSALRGDTQYF. This chain links TRBV29-1 with TRBJ2-3, with D perhaps TRBD1 (5 bases). V lost 7 bases and J lost 5, with 10 bases in between. This CDR3 is built from 11 residues. CDR1 is SQVTM and CDR2 is ANQGSEA in the germline V gene.

This clone was detected a few times. The chain links TRBV29-1 to TRBJ2-5, with D possibly being TRBD1 (6 bases). The ends were cut back, 2 bases at V and 4 bases at J, with 11 bases in the middle. This CDR3 is 13 amino acids long. CDR1 is SQVTM and CDR2 is ANQGSEA in the germline V gene. CDR3 sequence (DNA): TGCAGCGTTGAAACAGGGAGTGGAGAGACCCAGTACTTC. Translation gives CSVETGSGETQYF.